There are many counts of the clone carrying this T cell receptor beta chain. Time point in this sample: blood at routine non-recurrence follow-up after resection. The sample comes from a study of spatial heterogeneity in lung cancer. At the level of the study: Consistent detection of more beta-chain than alpha-chain sequences was observed.

The CDR3 has 14 amino acids. Germline lookup yields CDR1 LGHNA and CDR2 YNFKEQ. V was pared by 1 base and J by 9 bases, with 13 bases between. Using its own MiXCR run on the 5' RACE reads, TCRdb lists one record per CDR3 protein. The profile shows 20,000 to 30,000 distinct CDR3 sequences, around 9.7% of them singletons. The chain recombines TRBV4-2 with TRBJ2-1, with D possibly matching TRBD2 (5 bases). The sample consisted of PBMCs, taken at follow-up. The TCR was taken from a male donor with early-stage non-small cell lung cancer. The CDR3 loop is CASSQVLESGEQFF. The CDR3 bases are TGTGCCAGCAGCCAAGTCCTAGAGAGCGGTGAGCAGTTCTTC.